This is a list of T cell receptor beta chains from one sample in a study of neurological immune-mediated disorders. A single record per CDR3 protein comes from TCRdb applying MiXCR to the 5' RACE reads. The sample records approximately 38,000 distinct CDR3 sequences, approximately 7.2% being singletons. Material: CD4+ T cells from blood. These TCRs come from a man aged 50-59 years in good health. Each CDR3 is given with its conserved first and last residue. Each record gives: J gene, D gene, clone size, V gene, CDR3 DNA, CDR3 protein. The D gene is left open where the match is weak. A row's size may be missing; if present it is once, few, many or a size class.

TRBJ1-5 | - | many | TRBV15 | TGTGCCACCAGCAGAGAGATATGGGGTGGCAATCAGCCCCAGCATTTT | CATSREIWGGNQPQHF
TRBJ1-1 | - | many | TRBV29-1 | TGCAGCGTTGTATTGGGTAACACTGAAGCTTTCTTT | CSVVLGNTEAFF
TRBJ2-7 | - | many | TRBV20-1 | TGCAGTGCTGGGGACCTGACTAGGCCCTTTTACGAGCAGTACTTC | CSAGDLTRPFYEQYF
TRBJ2-5 | - | many | TRBV7-6 | TGTGCCAGCAGCGTTGGGGGTGGGACCCAGTACTTC | CASSVGGGTQYF
TRBJ1-6 | - | many | TRBV5-1 | TGCGCCAGCAGCTTGGGGACAGATAATTCACCCCTCCACTTT | CASSLGTDNSPLHF
TRBJ2-5 | TRBD1 | many | TRBV5-1 | TGCGCCAGCAGCTCCGTCCCGGGACAGGGACAATCGGTGAAGACCCAGTACTTC | CASSSVPGQGQSVKTQYF
TRBJ2-7 | - | many | TRBV20-1 | TGCAGTGCTAGATCTGGAGAGGGGCGCAGCGAGCAGTACTTC | CSARSGEGRSEQYF
TRBJ2-7 | - | many | TRBV7-6 | TGTGCCAGCAGCTTAGGGCGGATCTACGAGCAGTACTTC | CASSLGRIYEQYF
TRBJ1-6 | TRBD1 | many | TRBV28 | TGTGCCAGCAGTTTTGGACAGGGGGCTGGTTCACCCCTCCACTTT | CASSFGQGAGSPLHF
TRBJ2-2 | - | many | TRBV4-2 | TGTGCCAGCAGCCGTGGAGGGGCTTGGACCGGGGAGCTGTTTTTT | CASSRGGAWTGELFF
TRBJ2-3 | TRBD2 | many | TRBV7-9 | TGTGCCGGAGCTGAAGGAGTTAGCGGGGATACGCAGTATTTT | CAGAEGVSGDTQYF
TRBJ2-5 | - | few | TRBV18 | TGTGCCAGCTCCCCACGAGGGGGGGGTGAGACCCAGTACTTC | CASSPRGGGETQYF
TRBJ2-1 | TRBD2 | many | TRBV27 | TGTGCCAGCAACAGACTAGCGGGAGGGGTCAATGAGCAGTTCTTC | CASNRLAGGVNEQFF
TRBJ2-1 | - | many | TRBV7-2 | TGTGCCAGCAGCTTAGTGGTAGTCGGCTACAACAATGAGCAGTTCTTC | CASSLVVVGYNNEQFF
TRBJ1-6 | - | many | TRBV5-1 | TGCGCCAGCAGTCCCACCTCGGGACGGCATAATTCACCCCTCCACTTT | CASSPTSGRHNSPLHF
TRBJ1-6 | TRBD1 | many | TRBV18 | TGTGCCAGCTCACCACCTGGACAGGGGAATTCACCCCTCCACTTT | CASSPPGQGNSPLHF
TRBJ1-1 | TRBD1 | many | TRBV5-1 | TGCGCCAGCAGCGGGACAGGGATTTTCGTCGCTTTCTTT | CASSGTGIFVAFF
TRBJ1-1 | - | many | TRBV20-1 | TGCAGTGCTAGAGCCGGGACGGCCCCGCGGAACACTGAAGCTTTCTTT | CSARAGTAPRNTEAFF
TRBJ2-7 | - | many | TRBV24-1 | TGTGCCACCAGTGGGCTATCGCACGAGCAGTACTTC | CATSGLSHEQYF
TRBJ2-2 | TRBD1 | many | TRBV3-1 | TGTGCCAGCAGCCAGGCACCCGGGACAGTCATGGTAGGGGAGCTGTTTTTT | CASSQAPGTVMVGELFF
TRBJ2-1 | TRBD1 | many | TRBV5-6 | TGTGCCAGCAGCTTGCGCGGACAGGGGCATTACAATGAGCAGTTCTTC | CASSLRGQGHYNEQFF
TRBJ2-7 | TRBD1 | - | TRBV5-1 | TGCGCCAGCCGCGGCCCGGAAGAGACAGGGGAAAGGGTCGAGCAGTACTTC | CASRGPEETGERVEQYF
TRBJ2-5 | TRBD2 | many | TRBV7-2 | TGTGCCAGCAGCTTAGGGGGGGTGGCTAGCGGCCAAGAGACCCAGTACTTC | CASSLGGVASGQETQYF
TRBJ2-1 | TRBD1 | many | TRBV5-5 | TGTGCCAGCAGCCCCGACAGGGGCTACTACAATGAGCAGTTCTTC | CASSPDRGYYNEQFF
TRBJ2-2 | - | - | TRBV5-1 | TGCGCCAGCACCCCTTTACTGGCGACCTGGGAGCCGTTTTTT | CASTPLLATWEPFF
TRBJ2-7 | - | many | TRBV7-2 | TGTGCCAGCAGCTTAGAGGTCAAGGGCGAGCAGTACTTC | CASSLEVKGEQYF
TRBJ2-4 | - | many | TRBV9 | TGTGCCAGCAGCGGCGACACACAGGGATTCCTAAACATTCAGTACTTC | CASSGDTQGFLNIQYF